The 6 T cell receptor beta chains below come from one sample, sequenced in a study of T cell responses to AZD1222 COVID-19 vaccine. Here immunoSEQ multiplex PCR was the method, and the copy in TCRdb shows in-frame clones only, minus some. The table records about 160,000 clones, around nine tenths of them present only once. This material consisted of peripheral blood, taken on day 0 of AZD1222 vaccination. All receptors derive from an adult in good health.

The chain has TRBV13 and TRBJ2-7; 9 bases line up with TRBD2. The V gene's germline CDR1 is PRHDT and CDR2 FYEKMQ (reference sequence). This CDR3 has 15 amino acids. With V trimmed by 3 bases and J by 6 bases, 9 bases remained unmatched. CDR3 loop: CASSFSGGLAFEQYF. The CDR3 bases are TGTGCCAGCAGCTTTTCCGGGGGACTAGCCTTCGAGCAGTACTTC.

The chain combines TRBV28 with TRBJ2-2; D call uncertain. The germline CDR1 and CDR2 sequences are MDHEN and SYDVKM. The V end lost 3 bases, the J end lost 1 base, and 12 bases lay between the germline ends. The CDR3 runs to 16 residues. CDR3 loop: CASSFHRLGNTGELFF. The CDR3 DNA follows: TGTGCCAGCAGTTTCCATCGTTTGGGGAACACCGGGGAGCTGTTTTTT.

J is TRBJ2-1 and V is TRBV7-3, with 7 bases that match TRBD2. In germline, CDR1 is SGHTA, CDR2 FQGTGA. This CDR3 is built from 16 residues. J was trimmed by 6 bases and V by 4 bases; bases with no gene match: 12. The CDR3 reads CASSYYGGGRANEQFF. CDR3 nucleotides: TGTGCCAGCAGCTATTACGGGGGAGGGCGAGCCAATGAGCAGTTCTTC.

The chain recombines TRBV6-4 with TRBJ1-2, with 8 bases fitting TRBD1. Unmatched junction bases numbered 7, after V lost 5 bases and J lost 8 bases. CDR1 MRHNA and CDR2 SNTAGT come from the germline V gene. This CDR3 is built from 13 residues. CDR3 coding DNA: TGTGCCAGCAGTTCTGACAGGGGTAGGGGCTACACCTTC. Residues: CASSSDRGRGYTF.

The chain uses TRBV18 and TRBJ2-5, with TRBD1 as a possible D gene (6 bases). The CDR3 is made up of 15 amino acids. With 6 bases removed from V and 5 bases from J, the gap between germline ends came to 19 bases. Germline-derived CDR1 and CDR2 are KGHSH and LQKENI. The CDR3 protein is CASSRSGEYLETQYF. CDR3 in DNA: TGTGCCAGCTCTCGATCAGGGGAGTACTTGGAGACCCAGTACTTC.

This chain connects TRBV4-2 to TRBJ1-1, with 7 nucleotides matching TRBD1. This CDR3 region has 15 residues. The germline gives CDR1 LGHNA, CDR2 YNFKEQ. Germline trimming cut 2 bases from V and 3 bases from J; bases unmatched to any gene: 6. The CDR3 nucleotides are TGTGCCAGCAGCCAACCGGGACAGAAGGACACTGAAGCTTTCTTT. Encoded protein: CASSQPGQKDTEAFF.